This TCR beta chain was profiled in a study of cytomegalovirus exposure and HLA in healthy donors. The V end was cut by 3 bases, the J end by 6 bases, with 17 bases between. The length of the CDR3 is 15 residues. Germline CDR1 reads MRHNA; CDR2 reads SNTAGT. Concerning this clone: Its antigen is unknown.

Study-wide results and limits: The authors enumerated 180 or so TCR beta chains as linked to cytomegalovirus. Beyond CMV serostatus, there was no information to go on about immune exposure.

A multiplex PCR was run with 60 Vbeta primers and 13 Jbeta primers. TCRdb's copy holds only in-frame clones and misses some; the assay was immunoSEQ multiplex PCR. This sample yields roughly 130,000 clones, of which around three fifths are seen a single time; roughly 8.6% belongs to the top ten. The sequenced sample consisted of PBMCs. The chain uses TRBV6-4 and TRBJ1-1; maybe TRBD1 (6 bases). This sequence was found in a middle-aged woman in good health and CMV-seropositive. The CDR3 here is CASSEQYGTIAEAFF. CDR3 in DNA: TGTGCCAGCAGTGAACAATATGGGACAATCGCTGAAGCTTTCTTT.